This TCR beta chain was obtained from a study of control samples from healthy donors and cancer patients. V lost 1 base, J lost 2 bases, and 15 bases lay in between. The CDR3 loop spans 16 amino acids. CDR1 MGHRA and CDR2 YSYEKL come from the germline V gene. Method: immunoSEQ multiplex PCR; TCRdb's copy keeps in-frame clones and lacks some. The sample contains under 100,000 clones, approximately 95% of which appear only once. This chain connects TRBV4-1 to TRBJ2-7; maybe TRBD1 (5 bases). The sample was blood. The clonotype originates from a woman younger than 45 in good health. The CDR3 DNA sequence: TGCGCCAGCAGCCAAGCGATGGGTGGGGCAACCTACGAGCAGTACTTC. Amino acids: CASSQAMGGATYEQYF.